This T cell receptor beta chain is drawn from a study of T cells in Graves' hyperthyroidism and ophthalmopathy. The study's findings and limits: Blood also contained most expanded thyroid clonotypes above 0.001.

V lost 5 bases and J lost 2, with 13 bases in between. This CDR3 is built from 14 residues. Germline values: CDR1 LNHDA, CDR2 SQIVND (reference sequence). Diagnoses used clinical symptoms, serum thyroxine and TRAb, thyroid ultrasound and orbital computed tomography. TCR beta CDR3 regions were amplified from RNA. When the TCR CDR3 underwent first-round RT-PCR, the HTBI primer set was used. TCRdb recomputed calls from the multiplex PCR reads with MiXCR, one row per CDR3 protein. The sample has around 690,000 distinct CDR3 sequences; around 15% are singletons. Concerning this clonotype itself: Antigen unknown.

The receptor's source is a man aged 50 or older with Graves' hyperthyroidism. Source material: blood. V gene TRBV19 combines with J gene TRBJ2-7; possibly TRBD1 for D (5 bases). In nucleotides, the CDR3 is TGTGCCAGTAGTGGAAGGGGTGTTGCCTACGAGCAGTACTTC. It yields the protein CASSGRGVAYEQYF. The whole variable domain, filled in from reference TRBV19 and TRBJ2-7, reads DGGITQSPKYLFRKEGQNVTLSCEQNLNHDAMYWYRQDPGQGLRLIYYSQIVNDFQKGDIAEGYSVSREKKESFPLTVTSAQKNPTAFYLCASSGRGVAYEQYFGPGTRLTVT.